The 14 T cell receptor beta chains given below trace back to one sample, sequenced in a study of blood T cells in healthy people across ages. For the second PCR, which ran for 7 to 11 cycles, a sample-barcoded 5' primer and a J-beta primer mix were used. TCRdb processed the 5' RACE reads anew with MiXCR; each CDR3 protein has one entry. The sample includes about 630,000 distinct CDR3 sequences, under 25% seen only once; the top ten take 3.5% to 4%. Material for sequencing was blood. Receptors originate from a man aged 70-80 years in good health.

This chain uses TRBV6-2 or TRBV6-3 with TRBJ2-4, with D possibly being TRBD1 (6 bases). The germline CDR1 and CDR2 sequences are MNHEY and SVGEGT. Trimming removed 0 bases at V and 4 bases at J, with 13 bases between. This CDR3 has 16 amino acids. CDR3 sequence: CASSYSQGMGKNIQYF. The CDR3 DNA is TGTGCCAGCAGTTACTCACAGGGTATGGGAAAAAACATTCAGTACTTC.

This clonotype was seen more than once but under ten times. V is TRBV3-1 and J is TRBJ2-7, with D possibly matching TRBD2 (5 bases). The V gene's germline CDR1 is LGHDT and CDR2 YNNKEL (reference sequence). V lost 4 bases and J 0 bases, leaving 13 bases between the germline ends. The CDR3 consists of 15 residues. CDR3 loop: CASSLGVANSYEQYF. The DNA of the CDR3 is TGTGCCAGCAGCCTCGGGGTAGCGAACTCCTACGAGCAGTACTTC.

The V call is TRBV11-2, the J call TRBJ2-5; D gene uncertain. CDR1 SGHAT and CDR2 FQNNGV come from the germline V gene. Trimming stripped 5 bases from V and 0 bases from J, with 10 bases between. The CDR3 contains 14 residues. As DNA, the CDR3 is TGTGCCAGCAGCCCCCCCTGGGACCAAGAGACCCAGTACTTC. Amino acid sequence: CASSPPWDQETQYF. The full variable domain, rest sourced from reference TRBV11-2 and TRBJ2-5, is EAGVAQSPRYKIIEKRQSVAFWCNPISGHATLYWYQQILGQGPKLLIQFQNNGVVDDSQLPKDRFSAERLKGVDSTLKIQPAKLEDSAVYLCASSPPWDQETQYFGPGTRLLVL.

This clonotype was counted at least ten times. This chain joins TRBV5-1 and TRBJ2-2; TRBD2 matches at 13 bases. The germline CDR1 and CDR2 sequences are SGHRS and YFSETQ. CDR3 length: 16 amino acids. J lost 6 bases, V lost 0 bases, and 2 bases had no gene match. As DNA, the CDR3 is TGCGCCAGCAGCTTGGGGACTAGCGGGAGAGCCGGGGAGCTGTTTTTT. Its translation: CASSLGTSGRAGELFF.

The chain carries TRBV27 and TRBJ2-5, with 8 bases that match TRBD1. J was trimmed by 4 bases and V by 2 bases; bases with no gene match: 6. Germline values: CDR1 MNHEY, CDR2 SMNVEV (reference sequence). The CDR3 runs to 15 residues. The CDR3 protein is CASSLTRGRGETQYF. In DNA form, the CDR3 reads TGTGCCAGCAGTTTAACCAGGGGGCGTGGAGAGACCCAGTACTTC.

Only a few counts were recorded for this clonotype. The J gene is TRBJ1-1, the V gene TRBV4-1; D uncertain. Germline V gene data show CDR1 as MGHRA and CDR2 as YSYEKL. Trimming removed 0 bases at V and 0 bases at J, with 11 bases between. The CDR3 totals 16 residues. The DNA of the CDR3 is TGCGCCAGCAGCCAAGATGTGGCCAGGATGAACACTGAAGCTTTCTTT. Translation gives CASSQDVARMNTEAFF.

The chain uses TRBV20-1 and TRBJ1-4, with D possibly being TRBD1 (5 bases). Trimming left V 0 bases short and J 4 bases short, with 12 bases between. Germline lookup yields CDR1 DFQATT and CDR2 SNEGSKA (reference sequence). This CDR3 is built from 15 residues. The CDR3 DNA reads as TGCAGTGCTAGAGAGAGTTCGGGGCTTAATGAAAAACTGTTTTTT. This encodes CSARESSGLNEKLFF.

Only a few counts were recorded for this clonotype. The genes are TRBV3-1 and TRBJ2-5, with D perhaps matching TRBD1 (5 bases). The CDR3 consists of 15 residues. Germline CDR1 LGHDT, CDR2 YNNKEL (reference sequence). Trimming removed 4 bases at V and 1 base at J, with 13 bases between. For the CDR3, the DNA is TGTGCCAGCAGCCCAATGGGGCGGCCCCAAGAGACCCAGTACTTC. Translating gives CASSPMGRPQETQYF.

The sample holds a few counts of this clonotype. The CDR3 is CASRKVREGSFRELFF. The CDR3 bases are TGTGCCAGCAGGAAAGTTCGGGAGGGCTCTTTTAGGGAGCTGTTTTTT. V is TRBV28 and J is TRBJ2-2, with TRBD2 identical over 8 bases. The germline CDR1 and CDR2 sequences are MDHEN and SYDVKM. This CDR3 spans 16 amino acids. Trimming removed 6 bases from V and 9 bases from J; junction bases left unmatched: 15.

A few counts support this clonotype. The chain employs TRBV21-1 and TRBJ1-5; TRBD1, as called in the table, went unchecked against the DNA. TRBV21-1 is termed a pseudogene. CDR3 size: 10 residues. The CDR3 reads CAMGDQPQHF. The CDR3 DNA follows: TGTGCCATGGGGGATCAGCCCCAGCATTTT.

With respect to this clonotype: Because it lacks the conserved phenylalanine or tryptophan at the end, this CDR3 is likely a read error. This rearrangement joins TRBV7-8 to TRBJ2-1; 11 positions agree with TRBD2. The germline V gene encodes CDR1 SGHVS and CDR2 FQNEAQ. The trim removed 5 bases at V and 9 bases at J, leaving 6 bases unmatched. CDR3 length equals 14 residues. The CDR3 protein is CASSPTSGKSEQFS. The CDR3 DNA is TGTGCCAGCAGCCCGACTAGCGGGAAGTCTGAGCAGTTCTCC.

This clonotype was seen many times. The chain recombines TRBV12-3 or TRBV12-4 with TRBJ2-2; D gene uncertain. The V gene lost 5 bases and the J gene lost 0 bases, with 4 bases spanning the gap. The CDR3 spans 13 residues. DNA for the CDR3: TGTGCCAGCAGTACTCCGAACACCGGGGAGCTGTTTTTT. Its protein product is CASSTPNTGELFF.

This clonotype was recorded a few times. The chain uses TRBV10-3 and TRBJ1-1; D perhaps matches TRBD1 (5 bases). Trimming stripped 7 bases from V and 3 bases from J, with 18 bases between. The germline V gene has CDR1 ENHRY and CDR2 SYGVKD. The CDR3 is 15 amino acids. CDR3 sequence: CAITMTPGLDTEAFF. The CDR3 DNA reads as TGTGCCATCACCATGACCCCAGGGTTGGACACTGAAGCTTTCTTT.

This rearrangement joins TRBV20-1 to TRBJ2-1, with D possibly being TRBD1 (5 bases). CDR3 size: 14 residues. Germline lookup yields CDR1 DFQATT and CDR2 SNEGSKA (reference sequence). Trimming removed 7 bases at V and 0 bases at J, with 13 bases between. The CDR3 DNA sequence: TGCAGTGGGAAGGGGCCAAGCTCCTACAATGAGCAGTTCTTC. Translation gives CSGKGPSSYNEQFF.